The 2 T cell receptor beta chains presented below share a single source sample, sequenced in a study of blood T cell repertoires in COVID-19. Assay: immunoSEQ multiplex PCR; the TCRdb copy retains only in-frame clones and omits some. Of around 20,000 clones listed, about 85% are singletons. The sequencing sample was made of peripheral blood. Source of these receptors: a human donor with active COVID-19. The donor label of this sample is uncertain.

The chain carries TRBV6-5 and TRBJ2-1, with TRBD2 matching 11 bases. This CDR3 region has 15 residues. Germline-derived CDR1 and CDR2 are MNHEY and SVGAGI. J lost 9 bases, V lost 5 bases, and 9 bases had no gene match. CDR3 nucleotide sequence: TGTGCCAGCAGTCCTTTAGCGGGAGGGCCCGGTGAGCAGTTCTTC. It yields the protein CASSPLAGGPGEQFF.

The V gene is TRBV15, the J gene TRBJ1-6; TRBD1 aligns across 11 bases. Unmatched junction bases numbered 6, after V lost 0 bases and J lost 14 bases. The CDR3 is 15 amino acids. Germline CDR1 LNHNV, CDR2 YYDKDF (reference sequence). CDR3 sequence reads: CATSREGTGGASLHF. The CDR3 nucleotides read TGTGCCACCAGCAGAGAAGGGACAGGGGGTGCATCCCTCCACTTT.